This T cell receptor (beta chain) was sequenced in a study of blood T cell repertoires in COVID-19. Study-level background: PBMCs, B-cell-depleted T cells, or T cells were the source of the cDNA or gDNA that made up the material.

This CDR3 region has 13 residues. The trim removed 6 bases at V and 8 bases at J, leaving 9 bases unmatched. The V gene's germline CDR1 is ENHRY and CDR2 SYGVKD. Source study methods: Estimates of nucleated cell counts were drawn from the amplification of reference gene primers. Assay: immunoSEQ multiplex PCR; the TCRdb copy retains only in-frame clones and omits some. V and J calls and clone size are given by that table; D and trimming were obtained from the DNA. The table has over 300,000 clones, about 83% seen once. V and J are TRBV10-3 and TRBJ1-2; the match to TRBD1 covers 7 bases. The TCR was taken from a woman between 45 and 60 years old with acute or convalescent COVID-19. Specimen: peripheral blood. The CDR3 loop is CAIREVTGAGYTF. In DNA form, the CDR3 reads TGTGCCATCAGGGAGGTTACAGGGGCAGGCTACACCTTC.